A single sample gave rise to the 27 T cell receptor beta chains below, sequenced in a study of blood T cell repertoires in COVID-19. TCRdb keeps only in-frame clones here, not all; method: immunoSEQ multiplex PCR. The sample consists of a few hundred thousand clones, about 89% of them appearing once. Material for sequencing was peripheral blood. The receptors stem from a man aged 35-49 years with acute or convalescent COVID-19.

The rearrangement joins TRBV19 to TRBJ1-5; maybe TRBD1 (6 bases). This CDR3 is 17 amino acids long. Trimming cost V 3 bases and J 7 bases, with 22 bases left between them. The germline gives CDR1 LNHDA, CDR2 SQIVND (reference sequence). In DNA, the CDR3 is TGTGCCAGTAGTATTGGACCCACAGGGTCCCTCGGGCAGCCCCAGCATTTT. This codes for CASSIGPTGSLGQPQHF.

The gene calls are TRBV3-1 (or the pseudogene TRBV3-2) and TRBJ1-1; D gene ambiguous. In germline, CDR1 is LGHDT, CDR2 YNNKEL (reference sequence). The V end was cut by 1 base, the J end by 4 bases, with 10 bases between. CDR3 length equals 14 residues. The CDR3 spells CASSQGESVTEAFF. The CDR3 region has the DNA TGTGCCAGCAGCCAAGGAGAGTCGGTCACTGAAGCTTTCTTT.

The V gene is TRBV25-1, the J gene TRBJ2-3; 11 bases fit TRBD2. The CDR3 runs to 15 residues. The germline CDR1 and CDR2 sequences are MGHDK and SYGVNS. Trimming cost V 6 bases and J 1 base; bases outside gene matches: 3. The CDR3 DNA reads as TGTGCCAGCAGCAAACTAGCGGGGGGCACAGATACGCAGTATTTT. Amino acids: CASSKLAGGTDTQYF. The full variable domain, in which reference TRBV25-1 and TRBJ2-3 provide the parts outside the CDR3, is EADIYQTPRYLVIGTGKKITLECSQTMGHDKMYWYQQDPGMELHLIHYSYGVNSTEKGDLSSESTVSRIRTEHFPLTLESARPSHTSQYLCASSKLAGGTDTQYFGPGTRLTVL.

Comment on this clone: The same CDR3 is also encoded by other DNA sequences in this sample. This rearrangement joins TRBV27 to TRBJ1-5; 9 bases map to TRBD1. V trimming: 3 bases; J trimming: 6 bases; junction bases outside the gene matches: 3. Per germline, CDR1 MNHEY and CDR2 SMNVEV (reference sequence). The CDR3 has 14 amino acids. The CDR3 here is CASSLDRGSQPQHF. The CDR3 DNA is TGTGCCAGCAGTTTGGACAGGGGTAGTCAGCCCCAGCATTTT.

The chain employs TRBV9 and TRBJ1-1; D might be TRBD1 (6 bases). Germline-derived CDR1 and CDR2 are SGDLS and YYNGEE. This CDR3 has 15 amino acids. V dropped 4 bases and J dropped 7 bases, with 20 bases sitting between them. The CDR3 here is CASSPRGSEVGEAFF. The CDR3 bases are TGTGCCAGCAGCCCTAGGGGGTCTGAAGTTGGTGAAGCTTTCTTT.

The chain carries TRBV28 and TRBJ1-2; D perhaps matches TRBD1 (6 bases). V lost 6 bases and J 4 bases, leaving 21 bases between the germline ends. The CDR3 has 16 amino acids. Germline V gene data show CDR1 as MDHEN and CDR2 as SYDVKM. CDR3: CASSRMTGRDIYGYTF. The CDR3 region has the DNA TGTGCCAGCAGCCGAATGACAGGTCGTGATATCTATGGCTACACCTTC.

CDR3 coding DNA: TGTGCCAGCAGCTCACAGCATGTTAGCACAGATACGCAGTATTTT. Protein sequence: CASSSQHVSTDTQYF. The rearrangement joins TRBV28 to TRBJ2-3; D is uncertain. Germline-derived CDR1 and CDR2 are MDHEN and SYDVKM. The length of the CDR3 is 15 residues. Trimming removed 6 bases at V and 0 bases at J, with 13 bases between.

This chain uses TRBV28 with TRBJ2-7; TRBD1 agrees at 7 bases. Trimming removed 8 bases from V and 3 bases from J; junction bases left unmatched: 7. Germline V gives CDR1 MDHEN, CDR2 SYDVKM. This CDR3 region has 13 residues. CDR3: CASQQGYDYEQYF. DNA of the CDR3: TGTGCCAGCCAACAGGGGTACGACTACGAGCAGTACTTC.

The CDR3 sequence: CASSGSQGDTEAFF. The DNA for the CDR3 is TGTGCCAGCAGCGGCTCCCAAGGGGATACTGAAGCTTTCTTT. The rearrangement links TRBV5-4 to TRBJ1-1; possible D gene TRBD1, 5 bases. The germline V gene has CDR1 SGHNT and CDR2 YYREEE (reference sequence). The CDR3 contains 14 residues. The V and J ends lost 4 bases and 5 bases respectively, with 15 bases between them.

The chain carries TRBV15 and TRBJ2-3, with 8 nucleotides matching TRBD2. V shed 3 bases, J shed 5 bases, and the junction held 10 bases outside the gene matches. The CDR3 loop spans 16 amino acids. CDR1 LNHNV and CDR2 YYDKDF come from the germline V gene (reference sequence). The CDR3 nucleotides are TGTGCCACCAGCAGGCATACTAGCGGACGGGGAGATACGCAGTATTTT. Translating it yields CATSRHTSGRGDTQYF. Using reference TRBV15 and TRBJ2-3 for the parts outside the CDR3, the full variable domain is DAMVIQNPRYQVTQFGKPVTLSCSQTLNHNVMYWYQQKSSQAPKLLFHYYDKDFNNEADTPDNFQSRRPNTSFCFLDIRSPGLGDTAMYLCATSRHTSGRGDTQYFGPGTRLTVL.

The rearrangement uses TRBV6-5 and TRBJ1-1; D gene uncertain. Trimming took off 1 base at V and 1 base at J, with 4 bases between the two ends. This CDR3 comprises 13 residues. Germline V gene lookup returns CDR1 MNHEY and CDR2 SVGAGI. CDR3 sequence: CASSYLENTEAFF. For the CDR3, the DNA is TGTGCCAGCAGTTACTTAGAGAACACTGAAGCTTTCTTT.

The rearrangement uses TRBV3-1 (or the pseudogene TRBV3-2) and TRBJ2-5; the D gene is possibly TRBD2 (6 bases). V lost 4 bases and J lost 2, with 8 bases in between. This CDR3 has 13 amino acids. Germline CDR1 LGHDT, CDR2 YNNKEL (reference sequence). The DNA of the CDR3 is TGTGCCAGCAGCCTAGCGGAGCAAGAGACCCAGTACTTC. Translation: CASSLAEQETQYF.

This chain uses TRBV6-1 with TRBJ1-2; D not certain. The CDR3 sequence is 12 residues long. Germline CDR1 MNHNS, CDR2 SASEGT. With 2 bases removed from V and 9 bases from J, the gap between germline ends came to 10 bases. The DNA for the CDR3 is TGTGCCAGCAGTGAAACGAAGCGTAGCTACACCTTC. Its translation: CASSETKRSYTF.

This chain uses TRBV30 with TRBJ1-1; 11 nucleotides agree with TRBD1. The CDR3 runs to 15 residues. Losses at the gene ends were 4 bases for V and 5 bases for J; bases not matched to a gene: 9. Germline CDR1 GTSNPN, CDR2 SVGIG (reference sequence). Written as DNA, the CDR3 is TGTGCCTGGATTGGGGACAGGGGGTCGTGGACTGAAGCTTTCTTT. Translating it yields CAWIGDRGSWTEAFF.

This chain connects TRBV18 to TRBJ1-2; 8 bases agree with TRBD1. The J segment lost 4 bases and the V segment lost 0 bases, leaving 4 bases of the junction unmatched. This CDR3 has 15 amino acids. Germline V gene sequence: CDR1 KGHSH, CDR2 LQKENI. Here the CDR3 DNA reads TGTGCCAGCTCACCACCCGGGACAGGCTTCTATGGCTACACCTTC. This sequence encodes CASSPPGTGFYGYTF.

CDR3 region: CASSFRPGGPGYTF. Here the CDR3 DNA reads TGTGCCAGCAGTTTCAGGCCCGGGGGGCCTGGCTACACCTTC. V gene TRBV27 combines with J gene TRBJ1-2; a weak D match, TRBD1 (6 bases). From germline, CDR1 is MNHEY and CDR2 SMNVEV (reference sequence). V lost 3 bases, J lost 7 bases, and 15 bases lay in between. This CDR3 comprises 14 residues.

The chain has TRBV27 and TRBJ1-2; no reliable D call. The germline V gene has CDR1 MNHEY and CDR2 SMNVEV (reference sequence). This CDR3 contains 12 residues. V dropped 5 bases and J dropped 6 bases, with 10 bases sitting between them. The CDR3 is CASSPPRDGYTF. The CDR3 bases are TGTGCCAGCAGTCCACCTCGAGATGGCTACACCTTC.

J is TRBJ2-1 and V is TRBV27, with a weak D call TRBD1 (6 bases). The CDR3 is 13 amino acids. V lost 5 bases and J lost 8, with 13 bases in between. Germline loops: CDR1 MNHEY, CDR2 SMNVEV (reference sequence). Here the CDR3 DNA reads TGTGCCAGCAGTCTTTCCAGGGGTTATGAGCAGTTCTTC. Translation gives CASSLSRGYEQFF.

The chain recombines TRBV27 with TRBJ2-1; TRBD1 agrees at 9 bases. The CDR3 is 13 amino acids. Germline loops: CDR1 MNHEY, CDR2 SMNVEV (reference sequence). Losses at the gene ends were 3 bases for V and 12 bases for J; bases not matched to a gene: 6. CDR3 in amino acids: CASSFYGTGRQFF. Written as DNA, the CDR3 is TGTGCCAGCAGTTTCTATGGGACAGGGCGGCAGTTCTTC.

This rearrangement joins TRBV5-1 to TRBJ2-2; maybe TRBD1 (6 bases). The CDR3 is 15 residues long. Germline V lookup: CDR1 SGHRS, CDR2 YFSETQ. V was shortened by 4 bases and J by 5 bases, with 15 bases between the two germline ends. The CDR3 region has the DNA TGCGCCAGCAGCCTCGACAGGTCTTTAACCGGGGAGCTGTTTTTT. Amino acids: CASSLDRSLTGELFF.

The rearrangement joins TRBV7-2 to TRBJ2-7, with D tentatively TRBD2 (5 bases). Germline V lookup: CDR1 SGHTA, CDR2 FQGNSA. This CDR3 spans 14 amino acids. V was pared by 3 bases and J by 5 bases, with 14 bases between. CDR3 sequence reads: CASSLGVATHEQYF. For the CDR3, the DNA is TGTGCCAGCAGCTTGGGAGTGGCCACACACGAGCAGTACTTC.

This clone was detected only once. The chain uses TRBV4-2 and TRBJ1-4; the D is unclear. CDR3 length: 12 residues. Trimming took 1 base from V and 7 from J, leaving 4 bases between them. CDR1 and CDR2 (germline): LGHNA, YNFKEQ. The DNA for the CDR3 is TGTGCCAGCAGCCAAGCCCGTGAAAAACTGTTTTTT. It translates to CASSQAREKLFF.

The CDR3 DNA reads as TGCGCCAGCAGAGAAGAGGTGAACACTGAAGCTTTCTTT. Translation gives CASREEVNTEAFF. The rearrangement uses TRBV5-1 and TRBJ1-1; D is ambiguous. The CDR3 is 13 residues long. V was cut by 5 bases and J by 0 bases, with 8 bases left in between. The germline gives CDR1 SGHRS, CDR2 YFSETQ. Full variable domain (rest looked up from reference TRBV5-1 and TRBJ1-1): KAGVTQTPRYLIKTRGQQVTLSCSPISGHRSVSWYQQTPGQGLQFLFEYFSETQRNKGNFPGRFSGRQFSNSRSEMNVSTLELGDSALYLCASREEVNTEAFFGQGTRLTVV.

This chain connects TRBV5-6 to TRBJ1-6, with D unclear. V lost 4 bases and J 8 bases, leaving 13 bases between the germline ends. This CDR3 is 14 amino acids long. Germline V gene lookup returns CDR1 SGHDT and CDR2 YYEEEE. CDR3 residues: CASSILSGYSPLHF. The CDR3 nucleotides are TGTGCCAGCAGCATCCTATCAGGATATTCACCCCTCCACTTT. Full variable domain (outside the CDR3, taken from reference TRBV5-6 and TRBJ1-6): DAGVTQSPTHLIKTRGQQVTLRCSPKSGHDTVSWYQQALGQGPQFIFQYYEEEERQRGNFPDRFSGHQFPNYSSELNVNALLLGDSALYLCASSILSGYSPLHFGNGTRLTVT.

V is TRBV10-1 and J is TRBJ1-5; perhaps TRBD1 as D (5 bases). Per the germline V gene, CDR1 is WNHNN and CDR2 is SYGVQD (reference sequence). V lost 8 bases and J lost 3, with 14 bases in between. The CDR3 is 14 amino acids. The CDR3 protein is CASPPGRPNQPQHF. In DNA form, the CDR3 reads TGCGCCAGCCCCCCAGGGCGCCCCAATCAGCCCCAGCATTTT.

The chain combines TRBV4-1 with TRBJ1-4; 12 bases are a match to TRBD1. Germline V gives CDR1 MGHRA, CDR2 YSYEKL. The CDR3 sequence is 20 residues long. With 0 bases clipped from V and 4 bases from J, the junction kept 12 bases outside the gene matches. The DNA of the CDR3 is TGCGCCAGCAGCCAAGATGGGCGGGACAGGGGGCAACACGGTAATGAAAAACTGTTTTTT. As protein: CASSQDGRDRGQHGNEKLFF.

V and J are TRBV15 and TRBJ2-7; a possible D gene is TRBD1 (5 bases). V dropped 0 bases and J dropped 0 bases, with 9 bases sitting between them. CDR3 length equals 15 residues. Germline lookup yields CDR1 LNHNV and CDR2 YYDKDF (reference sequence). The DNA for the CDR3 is TGTGCCACCAGCAGAGATGGGGCTGTCTCCTACGAGCAGTACTTC. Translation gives CATSRDGAVSYEQYF.